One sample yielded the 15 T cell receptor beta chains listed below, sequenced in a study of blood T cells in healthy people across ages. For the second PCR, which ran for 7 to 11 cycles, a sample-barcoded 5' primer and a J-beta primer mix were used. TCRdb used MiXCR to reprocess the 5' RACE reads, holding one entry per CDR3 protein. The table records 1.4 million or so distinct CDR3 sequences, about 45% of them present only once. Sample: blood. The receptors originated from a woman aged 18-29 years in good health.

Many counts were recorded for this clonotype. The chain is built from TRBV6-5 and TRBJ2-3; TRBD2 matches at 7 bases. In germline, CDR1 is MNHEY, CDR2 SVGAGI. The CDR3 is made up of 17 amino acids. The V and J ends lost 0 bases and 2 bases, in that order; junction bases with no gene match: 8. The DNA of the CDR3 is TGTGCCAGCAGTTACTCCAGATTAGCGGGCAACACAGATACGCAGTATTTT. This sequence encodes CASSYSRLAGNTDTQYF.

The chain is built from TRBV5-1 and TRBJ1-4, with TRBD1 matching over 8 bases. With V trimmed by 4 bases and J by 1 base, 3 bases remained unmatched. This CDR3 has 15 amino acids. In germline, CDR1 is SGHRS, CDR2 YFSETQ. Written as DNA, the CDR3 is TGCGCCAGCAGCCAGACAGGGGAAACTAATGAAAAACTGTTTTTT. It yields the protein CASSQTGETNEKLFF.

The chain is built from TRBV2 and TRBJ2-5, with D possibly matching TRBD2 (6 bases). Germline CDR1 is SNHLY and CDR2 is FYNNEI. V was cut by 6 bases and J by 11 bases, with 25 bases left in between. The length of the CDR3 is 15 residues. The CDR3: CASRDTNKRRGEQYF. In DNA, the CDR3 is TGTGCCAGCAGGGACACCAATAAACGGAGGGGTGAGCAGTACTTC.

The CDR3 here is CSAPLSGDFTGELFF. The CDR3 nucleotides read TGCAGTGCTCCTTTGTCGGGAGACTTCACCGGGGAGCTGTTTTTT. The V gene is TRBV20-1, the J gene TRBJ2-2; weak D call: TRBD2 (6 bases). This CDR3 spans 15 amino acids. V was clipped by 5 bases and J by 4 bases, with 17 bases between them. From germline, CDR1 is DFQATT and CDR2 SNEGSKA (reference sequence).

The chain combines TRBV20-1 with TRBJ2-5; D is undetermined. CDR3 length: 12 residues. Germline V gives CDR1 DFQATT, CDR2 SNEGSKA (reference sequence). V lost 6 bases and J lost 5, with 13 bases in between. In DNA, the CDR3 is TGCAGTGCCCCCCGGAGTCTGGAGACCCAGTACTTC. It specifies CSAPRSLETQYF.

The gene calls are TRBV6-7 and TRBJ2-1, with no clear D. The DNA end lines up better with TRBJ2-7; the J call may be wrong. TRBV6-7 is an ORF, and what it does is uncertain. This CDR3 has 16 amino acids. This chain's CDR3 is CASSYSMPSSYNEQYF. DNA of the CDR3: TGTGCCAGCAGTTACTCTATGCCCAGCTCCTACAATGAGCAGTACTTC.

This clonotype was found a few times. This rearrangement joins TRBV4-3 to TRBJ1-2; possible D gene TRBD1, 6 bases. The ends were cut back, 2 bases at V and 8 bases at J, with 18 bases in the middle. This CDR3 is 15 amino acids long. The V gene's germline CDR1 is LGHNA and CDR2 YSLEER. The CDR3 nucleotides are TGCGCCAGCAGCCAAACACAGGGTATCAGAAGAGGCTACACCTTC. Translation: CASSQTQGIRRGYTF.

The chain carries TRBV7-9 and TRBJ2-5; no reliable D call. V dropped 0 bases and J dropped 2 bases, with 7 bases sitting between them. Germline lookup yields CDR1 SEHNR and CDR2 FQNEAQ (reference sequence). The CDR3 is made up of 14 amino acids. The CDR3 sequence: CASSLADRQETQYF. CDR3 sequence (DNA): TGTGCCAGCAGCTTAGCGGACCGTCAAGAGACCCAGTACTTC. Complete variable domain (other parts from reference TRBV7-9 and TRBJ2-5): DTGVSQNPRHKITKRGQNVTFRCDPISEHNRLYWYRQTLGQGPEFLTYFQNEAQLEKSRLLSDRFSAERPKGSFSTLEIQRTEQGDSAMYLCASSLADRQETQYFGPGTRLLVL.

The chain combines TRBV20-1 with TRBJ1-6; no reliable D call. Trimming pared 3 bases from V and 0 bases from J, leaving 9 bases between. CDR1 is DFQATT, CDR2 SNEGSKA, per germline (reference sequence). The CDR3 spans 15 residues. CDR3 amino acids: CSARSTLSYNSPLHF. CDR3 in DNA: TGCAGTGCTAGGAGCACGCTCTCCTATAATTCACCCCTCCACTTT.

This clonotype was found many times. CDR3 DNA: TGCAGCGTTTCTAGCGGGGCCTACGGGGATACGCAGTATTTT. Protein: CSVSSGAYGDTQYF. The V call is TRBV29-1, the J call TRBJ2-3; 9 nucleotides match TRBD2. The germline V gene encodes CDR1 SQVTM and CDR2 ANQGSEA. V gave up 5 bases and J gave up 6 bases; unmatched junction bases: 9. This CDR3 is built from 14 residues.

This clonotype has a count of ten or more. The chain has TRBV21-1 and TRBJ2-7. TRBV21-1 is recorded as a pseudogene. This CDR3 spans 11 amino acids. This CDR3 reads CASSKGYEQYF. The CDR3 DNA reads TGTGCCAGCAGCAAAGGGTACGAGCAGTACTTC.

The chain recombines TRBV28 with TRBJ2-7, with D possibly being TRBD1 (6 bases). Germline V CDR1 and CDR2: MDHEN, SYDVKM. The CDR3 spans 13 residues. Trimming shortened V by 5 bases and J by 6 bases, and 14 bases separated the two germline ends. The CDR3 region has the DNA TGTGCCAGCAGTATAGGACAGAGCTGCGAGCAGTACTTC. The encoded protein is CASSIGQSCEQYF.

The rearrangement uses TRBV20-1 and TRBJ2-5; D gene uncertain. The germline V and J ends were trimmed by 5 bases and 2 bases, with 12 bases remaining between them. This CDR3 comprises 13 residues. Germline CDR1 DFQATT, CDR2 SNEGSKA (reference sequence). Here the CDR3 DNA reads TGCAGTGCTGCCGCAACCTCTCAAGAGACCCAGTACTTC. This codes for CSAAATSQETQYF.

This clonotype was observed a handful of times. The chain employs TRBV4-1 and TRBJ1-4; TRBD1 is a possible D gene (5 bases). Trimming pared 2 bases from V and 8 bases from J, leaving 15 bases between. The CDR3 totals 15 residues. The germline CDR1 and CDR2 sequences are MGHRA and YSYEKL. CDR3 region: CASSQIYGAREKLFF. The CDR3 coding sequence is TGCGCCAGCAGCCAAATCTACGGGGCGAGGGAAAAACTGTTTTTT.

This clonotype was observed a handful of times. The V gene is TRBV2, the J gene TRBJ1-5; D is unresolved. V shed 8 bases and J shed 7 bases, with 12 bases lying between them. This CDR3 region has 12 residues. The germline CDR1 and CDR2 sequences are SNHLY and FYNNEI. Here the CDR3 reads CASRRIGQPQHF. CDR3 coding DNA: TGTGCCAGCCGACGAATAGGACAGCCCCAGCATTTT.